Listed here is a single TCR beta chain. Its antigen remains unidentified. No base quality information exists; no much larger clone differs at one position. This entry belongs to a study of shared clonotypes between healthy human individuals (dated by TCRdb to the early 2020s). A note on the overall study: The cohort comprised two women and a few men aged 18 to 49 years. For each donor, three plates each were used for CD4 naive and CD4 memory, two plates were used for CD8 naive, and one plate was used for CD8 memory. Different laboratories and diverse techniques were used to prepare libraries and sequence TCR repertoires, to increase sequencing depth and limit assay-specific biases. Leukapheresis yielded between about 0.85 and 10 billion PBMCs per donor. To estimate repertoire size and how much clonotype sharing occurs between individuals, the study deeply sequenced the blood TCR repertoires of five healthy adults. The paper as a whole reports these results and caveats: Naive subsets generally had larger estimated clonotype richness than memory subsets. Clonotypes shared by all four sorted-subset donors showed higher generation probabilities than non-shared clonotypes. Only blood was sampled, and tissue TCR repertoires likely differ from those in blood. The small number of donors limited the genetic and exposure-history diversity represented. Even with the large sequencing depth, rarefaction of the sorted-subset datasets indicated that sequencing was incomplete. Pairwise subsampling indicated that sequencing depth was expected to affect the degree of clonotype sharing among donors. About 5% of naive CD4, approximately 3.7% of naive CD8, about 2.4% of memory CD4, and roughly 0.4% of memory CD8 clonotypes were shared across four donors.

Based on the germline V gene, the CDR1 and CDR2 sequences are SNHLY and FYNNEI. The CDR3 holds 15 amino acids from the cysteine to the phenylalanine. Left in the record is the CDR3 DNA by itself, 45 bases read in frame from the first base. Trimming takes 8 bases off V and 7 bases off J; junction bases not matched to a gene: 17. Healthy HIV-negative adults with no recently reported acute infections or vaccinations were included as donors. Every donor was a Caucasian adult living in Nashville, Tennessee, USA. CD4+ T cells were enriched by magnetic negative selection; naive cells were then positively selected on CD45RA, and the negative fraction formed the memory subset. Blood was obtained by leukapheresis, after which PBMCs were separated by Ficoll-Histopaque density gradient centrifugation and cryopreserved in liquid nitrogen vapor phase. Analytical flow cytometry was used to check the purity and quantity of each magnetically sorted T cell population. Genomic DNA was isolated from each sorted fraction and quantified by UV absorbance on a Nanodrop 2000c.

TCR CDR3 regions were amplified from genomic DNA by multiplex PCR using the deep immunoSEQ assay. Extracted genomic DNA from each cell subset was spread evenly across all wells of several immunoSEQ 96-well plates, with each plate serving as a replicate. For sorted subsets, approximately 210 ng of genomic DNA, equivalent to around 29,000 T cell genomes, went into each replicate PCR. Purified libraries were quantified with a Qubit 3.0 fluorometer, sized on a Bioanalyzer 2100, and re-quantified with the KAPA Library Quantification kit. Each immunoSEQ 96-well plate was sequenced on its own single-read 150-cycle Illumina NextSeq 550 flow cell. On the study's bioinformatics: The immunoSEQ output contained only junctional sequences without quality scores, so filtering could not match that applied to full-length reads. To assign V/J genes and CDR3, sequences were annotated against IMGT germline references using PyIR, a Python wrapper for IgBLAST v1.9. Any read was removed if the V/J assignment was weak (E-value above 1e-6), the CDR3 was missing, or the read contained stop codons, out-of-frame junctions, or ambiguous translated residues. V3J clonotypes were defined by identical inferred V gene, J gene, and CDR3 amino acid sequence. Percentage overlap between repertoires was computed as shared unique clonotypes divided by the size of the smaller repertoire. Repertoire richness was assessed with RTK rarefaction, the Chao1 estimator, and Recon v2.1 estimates of unobserved clonotypes. Generation probabilities for all TCRbeta clonotypes obtained by the gDNA method from several donors were computed using OLGA. In its TCRdb copy, this immuneACCESS table keeps in-frame sequences only and misses some clones. Where compared with another copy, unresolved V genes explain less than half of these, and the others have no known cause. D and trimming were read from the DNA, whereas the V and J calls and clone size are those reported in that table. The sample table contains 1.4 million or so clones; only one count was recorded for approximately 98.5% of them. Approximately 0.38% of the sample is in the top ten clones.

The receptor's source is a man aged 30 to 39 in good health. Recombination linked TRBV2 to TRBJ2-7; a stretch of 7 junction bases matches TRBD2. Sequencing was performed on naive CD4+ T cells sorted from blood. Per the publication, the cell subset or site label means: CD45RA+ positively selected. The sequenced DNA is TGTGCCAGCCTAGTTTCTTCTGGCGGGAGCGGAGAGCAGTACTTC. Its product reads: CASLVSSGGSGEQYF.